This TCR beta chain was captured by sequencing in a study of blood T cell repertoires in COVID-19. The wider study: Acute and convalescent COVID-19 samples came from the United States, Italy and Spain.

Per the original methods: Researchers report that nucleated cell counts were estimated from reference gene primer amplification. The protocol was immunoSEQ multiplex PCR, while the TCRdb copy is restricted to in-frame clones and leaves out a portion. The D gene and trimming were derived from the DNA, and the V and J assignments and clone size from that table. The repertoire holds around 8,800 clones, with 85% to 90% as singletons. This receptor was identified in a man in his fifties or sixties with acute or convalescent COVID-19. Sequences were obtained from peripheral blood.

CDR3 sequence reads: CASSFSRDRVQGNTIYF. In DNA form, the CDR3 reads TGCGCCAGCAGCTTTTCCCGGGACAGGGTGCAAGGAAACACCATATATTTT. The chain recombines TRBV5-1 with TRBJ1-3; 9 nucleotides match TRBD1. After removal of 2 bases from V and 4 bases from J, the junction contained 10 bases not matched to a gene. This CDR3 contains 17 residues. Germline CDR1 is SGHRS and CDR2 is YFSETQ.